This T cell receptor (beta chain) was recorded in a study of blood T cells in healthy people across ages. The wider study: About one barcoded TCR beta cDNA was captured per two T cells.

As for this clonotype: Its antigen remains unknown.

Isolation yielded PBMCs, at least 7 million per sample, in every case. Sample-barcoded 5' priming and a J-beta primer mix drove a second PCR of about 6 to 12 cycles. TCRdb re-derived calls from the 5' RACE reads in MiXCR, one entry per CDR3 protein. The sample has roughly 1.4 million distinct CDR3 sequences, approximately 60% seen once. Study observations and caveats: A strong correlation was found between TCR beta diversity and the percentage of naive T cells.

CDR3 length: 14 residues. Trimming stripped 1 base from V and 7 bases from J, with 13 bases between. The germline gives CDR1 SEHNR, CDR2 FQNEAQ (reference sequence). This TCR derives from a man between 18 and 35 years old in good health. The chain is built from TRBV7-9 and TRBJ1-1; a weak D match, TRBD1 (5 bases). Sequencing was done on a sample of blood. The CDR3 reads CASSLVGGPFEAFF. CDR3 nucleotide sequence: TGTGCCAGCAGCTTAGTTGGGGGTCCCTTTGAAGCTTTCTTT.